The 27 T cell receptor beta chains below come from one sample, sequenced in a study of blood T cells in healthy people across ages. Through a sample-barcoded 5' primer and a J-beta primer mix, a second PCR was run for about 6 to 11 cycles. In TCRdb, the 5' RACE reads were re-called with MiXCR into one record per CDR3 protein. The table lists 790,000 or so distinct CDR3 sequences, around half of them singletons. Sequencing was performed on blood. The receptors derive from a man at least 80 years old in good health.

This clonotype occurred a few times. The chain links TRBV5-1 to TRBJ2-7, with 7 bases lining up with TRBD1. Per the germline V gene, CDR1 is SGHRS and CDR2 is YFSETQ. Germline trimming cut 2 bases from V and 2 bases from J; bases unmatched to any gene: 19. The CDR3 has 19 residues. CDR3 nucleotide sequence: TGCGCCAGCAGCTTCGGGCCCATAACAGGGGCCACTGTAACCTACGAGCAGTACTTC. Translation gives CASSFGPITGATVTYEQYF.

The genes are TRBV20-1 and TRBJ2-3, with TRBD2 matching 7 bases. Germline V gene lookup returns CDR1 DFQATT and CDR2 SNEGSKA (reference sequence). Trimming removed 0 bases from V and 0 bases from J; junction bases left unmatched: 6. The CDR3 sequence is 16 residues long. The CDR3 is CSARDPRRGSTDTQYF. The CDR3 coding sequence is TGCAGTGCTAGAGATCCCAGGCGGGGGAGCACAGATACGCAGTATTTT.

The chain couples TRBV2 to TRBJ2-1; the D is unclear. V was pared by 3 bases and J by 4 bases, with 7 bases between. In germline, CDR1 is SNHLY, CDR2 FYNNEI. The CDR3 covers 13 residues. CDR3 in DNA: TGTGCCAGCAGTGATGGCAAGTACAATGAGCAGTTCTTC. Translated: CASSDGKYNEQFF.

The sample holds a few counts of this clonotype. V gene TRBV18 combines with J gene TRBJ1-1; a weak D match, TRBD1 (5 bases). Per the germline V gene, CDR1 is KGHSH and CDR2 is LQKENI. CDR3 length: 15 residues. Between the trimmed V and J ends, which lost 0 bases and 3 bases, there was a span of 11 bases. Written as DNA, the CDR3 is TGTGCCAGCTCACCACCTACAGGCCTAGACACTGAAGCTTTCTTT. It is translated as CASSPPTGLDTEAFF.

The chain couples TRBV7-2 to TRBJ2-7; a weak D match, TRBD2 (5 bases). From germline, CDR1 is SGHTA and CDR2 FQGNSA. The CDR3 consists of 14 residues. V dropped 5 bases and J dropped 1 base, with 12 bases sitting between them. Here the CDR3 reads CASSVVRGSYEQYF. DNA for the CDR3: TGTGCCAGCAGCGTAGTCCGGGGTTCCTACGAGCAGTACTTC.

The rearrangement joins TRBV27 to TRBJ2-5, with 7 nucleotides matching TRBD1. CDR1 is MNHEY and CDR2 is SMNVEV in the germline V gene (reference sequence). The CDR3 is made up of 17 amino acids. The junction had 20 bases not matched to a gene; V was cut back by 2 bases and J by 11 bases. The CDR3 loop is CASSLKGARDIPGEQYF. DNA of the CDR3: TGTGCCAGCAGTTTAAAGGGGGCTCGTGACATACCTGGGGAGCAGTACTTC.

This clonotype was detected only a few times. This sequence joins TRBV29-1 and TRBJ2-6, with D perhaps TRBD1 (5 bases). The CDR3 is made up of 14 amino acids. The germline V gene encodes CDR1 SQVTM and CDR2 ANQGSEA. Deletions cut 6 bases from V and 1 base from J, with 10 bases between. CDR3 DNA sequence: TGCAGCGTCATTGACAGATCTGGGGCCAACGTCCTGACTTTC. Translation gives CSVIDRSGANVLTF.

In this sample, this clonotype turned up a few times. The chain recombines TRBV4-2 with TRBJ1-4; 7 positions agree with TRBD1. V lost 9 bases and J lost 4; bases outside the gene matches: 5. Germline lookup yields CDR1 LGHNA and CDR2 YNFKEQ. The CDR3 totals 13 residues. CDR3 region: CASAGQNNEKLFF. CDR3 DNA sequence: TGTGCCAGTGCGGGACAGAATAATGAAAAACTGTTTTTT.

This clonotype was recorded many times. The chain joins TRBV4-3 to TRBJ2-5; D remains unclear. CDR3 length equals 15 residues. Germline V lookup: CDR1 LGHNA, CDR2 YSLEER. V was shortened by 2 bases and J by 2 bases, with 12 bases between the two germline ends. The CDR3 is CASSQHRTTQETQYF. The CDR3 nucleotides read TGCGCCAGCAGCCAACATCGAACAACTCAAGAGACCCAGTACTTC.

Points on this clonotype: One junction end disagrees with the germline gene, perhaps due to a read error. J is TRBJ2-1 and V is TRBV2, with TRBD1 as a possible D gene (6 bases). The CDR3 covers 14 residues. Germline V CDR1 and CDR2: SNHLY, FYNNEI. DNA for the CDR3: TGTACCAGCAGCGGACAGAGCTCCTACAATGAGCAGTTCTTC. Protein sequence: CTSSGQSSYNEQFF.

The chain carries TRBV30 and TRBJ2-7, with TRBD1 matching over 10 bases. CDR1 GTSNPN and CDR2 SVGIG come from the germline V gene (reference sequence). The CDR3 sequence is 14 residues long. V shed 1 base and J 3 bases; nucleotides not matched to a gene: 3. CDR3 in DNA: TGTGCCTGGAGTGAGACAGGGGGCGGCTACGAGCAGTACTTC. Its protein product is CAWSETGGGYEQYF.

The table lists this clonotype with many counts. The chain employs TRBV24-1 and TRBJ2-1; TRBD2 matches 10 bases. V dropped 4 bases and J dropped 7; count of bases not matched to a gene: 9. This CDR3 comprises 16 residues. From germline, CDR1 is KGHDR and CDR2 SFDVKD. CDR3 DNA sequence: TGTGCCACCAGTGACCCTGGACGTAGCGGGGGGAATGAGCAGTTCTTC. Translation gives CATSDPGRSGGNEQFF.

This clonotype was counted a few times. The chain carries TRBV12-3 or TRBV12-4 and TRBJ1-5; tentatively, D is TRBD1 (5 bases). This CDR3 spans 14 amino acids. The ends were cut back, 4 bases at V and 3 bases at J, with 10 bases in the middle. The CDR3 spells CASSSGDLNQPQHF. The CDR3 bases are TGTGCCAGCAGTTCCGGGGACCTCAATCAGCCCCAGCATTTT.

The rearrangement links TRBV3-1 to TRBJ2-3; D gene unclear. With 0 bases removed from V and 10 bases from J, the gap between germline ends came to 17 bases. The CDR3 is made up of 15 amino acids. The germline V gene has CDR1 LGHDT and CDR2 YNNKEL (reference sequence). CDR3 in amino acids: CASSQDRVGLGAQYF. The DNA of the CDR3 is TGTGCCAGCAGCCAAGATAGGGTGGGCCTTGGAGCGCAGTATTTT.

The chain's CDR3 is CASSTGLAGPTDTQYF. The DNA for the CDR3 is TGTGCCAGCAGTACGGGACTAGCGGGGCCTACAGATACGCAGTATTTT. The chain has TRBV12-3 or TRBV12-4 and TRBJ2-3; 13 positions match TRBD2. With V trimmed by 5 bases and J by 3 bases, 5 bases remained unmatched. CDR3 size: 16 residues.

V and J are TRBV3-1 and TRBJ2-7, with 8 bases that match TRBD1. This CDR3 spans 16 amino acids. Germline loops: CDR1 LGHDT, CDR2 YNNKEL (reference sequence). The ends lost 0 bases at V and 5 bases at J; junction bases unmatched: 9. The CDR3 spells CASSQDMRTGYHEQYF. The DNA for the CDR3 is TGTGCCAGCAGCCAAGATATGCGGACAGGGTACCACGAGCAGTACTTC.

For this clonotype: This could be a read error, since a much larger clone is one nucleotide away. The J gene is TRBJ2-5, the V gene TRBV29-1, with D possibly TRBD2 on 6 matching bases. The CDR3 has 13 amino acids. Germline CDR1 reads SQVTM; CDR2 reads ANQGSEA. With 8 bases removed from V and 11 bases from J, the gap between germline ends came to 24 bases. The CDR3 loop is CSFTGTAANEQYF. The CDR3 nucleotides are TGCAGCTTTACCGGGACTGCGGCCAATGAGCAGTACTTC.

This rearrangement joins TRBV29-1 to TRBJ1-1; D call uncertain. The CDR3 totals 11 residues. V dropped 0 bases and J dropped 7 bases, with 6 bases sitting between them. The germline V gene encodes CDR1 SQVTM and CDR2 ANQGSEA. CDR3 nucleotide sequence: TGCAGCGTTGAAGATTCCCTTGAAGCTTTCTTT. This encodes CSVEDSLEAFF.

Remarks on this clonotype: The junction shows a germline mismatch at one end, possibly a read error. The genes are TRBV6-1 and TRBJ2-1; D gene ambiguous. The CDR3 is 15 amino acids. Germline V lookup: CDR1 MNHNS, CDR2 SASEGT. The CDR3 is CASNEERQAYNEQFF. The CDR3 DNA sequence: TGTGCCAGCAATGAAGAGAGGCAAGCCTACAATGAGCAGTTCTTC.

This clonotype was observed at least ten times. This chain connects TRBV6-2 or TRBV6-3 to TRBJ2-7; TRBD2 agrees at 8 bases. Unmatched junction bases numbered 4, after V lost 6 bases and J lost 0 bases. CDR1 is MNHEY and CDR2 is SVGEGT in the germline V gene. This CDR3 is 14 amino acids long. The CDR3 DNA follows: TGTGCCAGCAGCCGAAGCGGGAGCTCCTACGAGCAGTACTTC. Translating gives CASSRSGSSYEQYF.

The chain links TRBV9 to TRBJ2-1; D remains unclear. This CDR3 contains 15 residues. Germline CDR1 SGDLS, CDR2 YYNGEE. Trimming pared 0 bases from V and 4 bases from J, leaving 11 bases between. CDR3 protein: CASSVAGDWYNEQFF. For the CDR3, the DNA is TGTGCCAGCAGCGTAGCTGGGGATTGGTACAATGAGCAGTTCTTC.

This chain links TRBV20-1 with TRBJ1-6; D gene ambiguous. The V gene's germline CDR1 is DFQATT and CDR2 SNEGSKA (reference sequence). The length of the CDR3 is 14 residues. V dropped 0 bases and J dropped 6 bases, with 9 bases sitting between them. CDR3 in DNA: TGCAGTGCTAGAGAAGGCCCATCTAATTCACCCCTCCACTTT. Protein: CSAREGPSNSPLHF.

The chain combines TRBV5-1 with TRBJ2-7; TRBD1 agrees at 8 bases. Unmatched junction bases numbered 16, after V lost 1 base and J lost 7 bases. This CDR3 spans 17 amino acids. Germline V lookup: CDR1 SGHRS, CDR2 YFSETQ. This CDR3 is CASSLQAGQGRDNEQYF. CDR3 nucleotides: TGCGCCAGCAGCTTGCAAGCCGGACAGGGTAGAGACAATGAGCAGTACTTC.

This clonotype was detected many times. The chain joins TRBV20-1 to TRBJ1-5, with TRBD1 matching over 7 bases. The CDR3 contains 17 residues. Trimming at V came to 5 bases and at J to 7 bases, leaving 20 bases not matched to a gene. Germline lookup yields CDR1 DFQATT and CDR2 SNEGSKA (reference sequence). CDR3 loop: CSAARGAGAGPSQPQHF. The DNA of the CDR3 is TGCAGTGCTGCCAGGGGGGCGGGAGCTGGACCATCCCAGCCCCAGCATTTT.

Ten or more counts support this clonotype. The rearrangement joins TRBV11-3 to TRBJ2-5; TRBD2 matches at 8 bases. The junction had 2 bases not matched to a gene; V was cut back by 1 base and J by 4 bases. Per germline, CDR1 SGHNT and CDR2 YENEEA. This CDR3 contains 14 residues. The CDR3 sequence: CASSLGRGGETQYF. The CDR3 DNA reads TGTGCCAGCAGCTTAGGTCGGGGGGGAGAGACCCAGTACTTC.

The J gene is TRBJ1-2, the V gene TRBV29-1; D is unclear. CDR1 SQVTM and CDR2 ANQGSEA come from the germline V gene. CDR3 length: 14 residues. V was cut by 2 bases and J by 4 bases, with 14 bases left in between. The CDR3 sequence is CSVELEGGSYGYTF. In DNA form, the CDR3 reads TGCAGCGTTGAATTGGAGGGTGGTTCCTATGGCTACACCTTC. The complete variable domain, with remaining parts taken from reference TRBV29-1 and TRBJ1-2, reads SAVISQKPSRDICQRGTSLTIQCQVDSQVTMMFWYRQQPGQSLTLIATANQGSEATYESGFVIDKFPISRPNLTFSTLTVSNMSPEDSSIYLCSVELEGGSYGYTFGSGTRLTVV.

The chain combines TRBV5-4 with TRBJ2-1, with D perhaps matching TRBD1 (6 bases). The CDR3 spans 14 residues. Germline V gives CDR1 SGHNT, CDR2 YYREEE (reference sequence). Trimming stripped 7 bases from V and 6 bases from J, with 17 bases between. The CDR3 region has the DNA TGTGCCAGCGGCATCTTTACAGGGCTCAATGAGCAGTTCTTC. Its protein product is CASGIFTGLNEQFF.